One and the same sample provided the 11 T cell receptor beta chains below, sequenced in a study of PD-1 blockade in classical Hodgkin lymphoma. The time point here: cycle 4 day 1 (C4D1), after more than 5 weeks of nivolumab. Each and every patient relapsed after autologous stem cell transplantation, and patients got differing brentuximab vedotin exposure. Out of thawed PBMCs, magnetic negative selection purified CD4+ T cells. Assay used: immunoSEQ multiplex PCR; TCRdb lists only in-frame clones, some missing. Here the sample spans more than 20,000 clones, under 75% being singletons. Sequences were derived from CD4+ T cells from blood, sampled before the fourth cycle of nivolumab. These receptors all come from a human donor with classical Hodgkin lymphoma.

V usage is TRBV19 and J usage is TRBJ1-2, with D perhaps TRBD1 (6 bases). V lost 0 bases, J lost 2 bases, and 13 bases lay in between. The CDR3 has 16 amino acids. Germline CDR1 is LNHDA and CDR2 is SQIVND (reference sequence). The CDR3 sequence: CASSIDRGGTNYGYTF. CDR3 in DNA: TGTGCCAGTAGTATAGATCGAGGGGGGACAAACTATGGCTACACCTTC.

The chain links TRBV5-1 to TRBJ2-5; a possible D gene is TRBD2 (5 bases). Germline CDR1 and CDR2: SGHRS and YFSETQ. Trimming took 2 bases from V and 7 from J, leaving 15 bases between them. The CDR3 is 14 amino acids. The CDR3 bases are TGCGCCAGCAGCTTACTCGGACTCACGGGGACCCAGTACTTC. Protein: CASSLLGLTGTQYF.

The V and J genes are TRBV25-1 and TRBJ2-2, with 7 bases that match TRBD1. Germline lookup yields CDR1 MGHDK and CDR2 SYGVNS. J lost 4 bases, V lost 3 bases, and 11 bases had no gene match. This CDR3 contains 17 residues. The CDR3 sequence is CASSDPLGTVGTGELFF. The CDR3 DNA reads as TGTGCCAGCAGTGATCCCTTGGGGACAGTGGGCACCGGGGAGCTGTTTTTT.

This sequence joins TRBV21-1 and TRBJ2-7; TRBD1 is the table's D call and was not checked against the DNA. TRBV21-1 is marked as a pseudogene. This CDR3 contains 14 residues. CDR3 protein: CASSKGQGICEQYF. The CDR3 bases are TGTGCCAGCAGCAAGGGACAGGGTATCTGCGAGCAGTACTTC.

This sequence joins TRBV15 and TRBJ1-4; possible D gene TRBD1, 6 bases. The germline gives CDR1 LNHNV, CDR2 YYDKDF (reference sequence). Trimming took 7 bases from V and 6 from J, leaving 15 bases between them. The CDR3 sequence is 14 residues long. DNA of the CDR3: TGTGCCACCACCAAGGGGACATCTTATGAAAAACTGTTTTTT. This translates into CATTKGTSYEKLFF.

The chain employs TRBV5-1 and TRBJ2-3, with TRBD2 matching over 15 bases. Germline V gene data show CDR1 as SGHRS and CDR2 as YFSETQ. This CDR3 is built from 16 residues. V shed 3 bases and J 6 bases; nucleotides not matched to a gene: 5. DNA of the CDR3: TGCGCCAGCAGCTCAGGACTAGCGGGGGGGACCGATACGCAGTATTTT. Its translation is CASSSGLAGGTDTQYF.

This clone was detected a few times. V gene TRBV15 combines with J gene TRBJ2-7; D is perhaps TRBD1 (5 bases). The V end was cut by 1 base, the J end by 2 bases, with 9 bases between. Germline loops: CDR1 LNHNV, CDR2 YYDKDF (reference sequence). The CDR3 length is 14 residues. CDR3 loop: CATSRVKDTYEQYF. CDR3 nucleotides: TGTGCCACCAGCAGAGTGAAGGACACCTACGAGCAGTACTTC.

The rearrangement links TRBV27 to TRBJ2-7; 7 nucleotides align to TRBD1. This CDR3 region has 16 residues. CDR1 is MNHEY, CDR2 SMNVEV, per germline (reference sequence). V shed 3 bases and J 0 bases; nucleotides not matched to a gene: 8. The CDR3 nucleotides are TGTGCCAGCAGTTTGTATTCGGCAGGGGGCTCCTACGAGCAGTACTTC. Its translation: CASSLYSAGGSYEQYF.

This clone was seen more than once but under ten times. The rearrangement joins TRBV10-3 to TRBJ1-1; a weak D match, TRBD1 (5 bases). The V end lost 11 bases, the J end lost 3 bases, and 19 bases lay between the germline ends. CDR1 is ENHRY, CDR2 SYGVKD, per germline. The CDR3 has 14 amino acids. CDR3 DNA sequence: TGTGCCTCCAAGGGGAGCAGGGATGACACTGAAGCTTTCTTT. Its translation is CASKGSRDDTEAFF.

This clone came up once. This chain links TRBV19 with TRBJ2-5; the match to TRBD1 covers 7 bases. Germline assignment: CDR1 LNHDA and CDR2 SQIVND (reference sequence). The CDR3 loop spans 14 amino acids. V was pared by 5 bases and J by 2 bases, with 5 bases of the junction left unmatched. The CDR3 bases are TGTGCCAGTAGTCCCGACAGGGAACAAGAGACCCAGTACTTC. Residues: CASSPDREQETQYF. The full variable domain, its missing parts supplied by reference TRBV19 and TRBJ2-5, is DGGITQSPKYLFRKEGQNVTLSCEQNLNHDAMYWYRQDPGQGLRLIYYSQIVNDFQKGDIAEGYSVSREKKESFPLTVTSAQKNPTAFYLCASSPDREQETQYFGPGTRLLVL.

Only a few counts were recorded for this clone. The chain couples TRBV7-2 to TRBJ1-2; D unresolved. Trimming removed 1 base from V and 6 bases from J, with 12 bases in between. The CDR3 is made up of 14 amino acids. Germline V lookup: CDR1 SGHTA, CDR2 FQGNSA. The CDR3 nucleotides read TGTGCCAGCAGCTTAGTAGGTTTTGGAAATGGCTACACCTTC. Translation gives CASSLVGFGNGYTF. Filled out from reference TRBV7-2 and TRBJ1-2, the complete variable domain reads GAGVSQSPSNKVTEKGKDVELRCDPISGHTALYWYRQSLGQGLEFLIYFQGNSAPDKSGLPSDRFSAERTGGSVSTLTIQRTQQEDSAVYLCASSLVGFGNGYTFGSGTRLTVV.